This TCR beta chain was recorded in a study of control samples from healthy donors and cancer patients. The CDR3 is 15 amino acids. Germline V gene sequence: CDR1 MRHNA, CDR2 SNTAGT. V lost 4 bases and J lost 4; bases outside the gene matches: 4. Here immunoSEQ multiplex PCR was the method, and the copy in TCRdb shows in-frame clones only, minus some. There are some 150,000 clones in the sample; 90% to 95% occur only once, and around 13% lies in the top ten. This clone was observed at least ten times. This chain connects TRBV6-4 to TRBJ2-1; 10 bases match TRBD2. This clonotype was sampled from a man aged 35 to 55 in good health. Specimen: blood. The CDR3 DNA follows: TGTGCCAGCAGTGCCCTAGCGGGGGAGTACAATGAGCAGTTCTTC. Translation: CASSALAGEYNEQFF.